The 9 T cell receptor beta chains in this list originate from one sample, sequenced in a study of shared clonotypes between healthy human individuals. Clones were sequenced by immunoSEQ multiplex PCR, and TCRdb holds only the in-frame ones, with some missing. This sample has about 1.9 million clones; 80% to 95% occur once, and the top ten carry approximately 1.6%. CD45RO negativity and positive selection for CCR7 defined naive CD8 cells, a population that excluded terminally differentiated effector memory CD45RA+ cells. Sequences were obtained from naive CD8+ T cells from PBMCs. These receptors were taken from a man between 18 and 29 years old in good health. Some clones in this sample may be carry-over from other donors' samples.

V is TRBV27 and J is TRBJ2-1; 9 bases are shared with TRBD2. V dropped 2 bases and J dropped 8; count of bases not matched to a gene: 10. The V gene's germline CDR1 is MNHEY and CDR2 SMNVEV (reference sequence). This CDR3 has 16 residues. CDR3 DNA sequence: TGTGCCAGCAGTTTAGGGGCGGGAGGGCCTAGGGATGAGCAGTTCTTC. The encoded protein is CASSLGAGGPRDEQFF.

This chain links TRBV23-1 with TRBJ2-2, with D possibly being TRBD1 (5 bases). Being an ORF, TRBV23-1 has a function that is uncertain. The CDR3 has 19 residues. V gave up 7 bases and J gave up 4 bases, with 28 bases separating them. The CDR3 nucleotides are TGCGCCAGCACCTTCGAGGTCTGGGGCACCCTATGGGTCACCGGGGAGCTGTTTTTT. Amino acids: CASTFEVWGTLWVTGELFF.

The V and J genes are TRBV5-8 and TRBJ2-4, with D perhaps assigned TRBD1 or TRBD2 (5 bases each). The CDR3 extends over 17 amino acids. Trimming cost V 0 bases and J 0 bases, with 13 bases left between them. Germline CDR1 and CDR2: SGHTS and YDEGEE. The CDR3 DNA reads as TGTGCCAGCAGCTTGGACCCCCGGGACCTAGCCAAAAACATTCAGTACTTC. It is translated as CASSLDPRDLAKNIQYF.

The chain links TRBV30 to TRBJ2-1; D perhaps matches TRBD2 (6 bases). V was pared by 1 base and J by 4 bases, with 14 bases between. Germline V gene data show CDR1 as GTSNPN and CDR2 as SVGIG (reference sequence). The CDR3 consists of 15 residues. CDR3 DNA sequence: TGTGCCTGGAGTGCCCCGCGGGGACTTTACAATGAGCAGTTCTTC. Its protein is CAWSAPRGLYNEQFF.

In DNA, the CDR3 is TGTGCCAGCAGTGAGCCGGGACCCGGGGAGACCCAGTACTTC. It encodes CASSEPGPGETQYF. V usage is TRBV2 and J usage is TRBJ2-5; D may match TRBD1 or TRBD2 (5 bases each). Germline loops: CDR1 SNHLY, CDR2 FYNNEI. With 3 bases removed from V and 5 bases from J, the gap between germline ends came to 13 bases. There are 14 residues in the CDR3.

V is TRBV28 and J is TRBJ2-7, with D unclear. Germline V gene data show CDR1 as MDHEN and CDR2 as SYDVKM. Trimming stripped 2 bases from V and 0 bases from J, with 8 bases between. This CDR3 has 14 residues. CDR3 sequence reads: CASSLGWISYEQYF. The CDR3 DNA follows: TGTGCCAGCAGTTTAGGGTGGATCTCCTACGAGCAGTACTTC.

The chain employs TRBV29-1 and TRBJ2-1; D is possibly TRBD1 (6 bases). Trimming removed 6 bases from V and 8 bases from J, with 17 bases in between. This CDR3 is 13 amino acids long. Germline V CDR1 and CDR2: SQVTM, ANQGSEA. The CDR3 sequence: CSVIRTARDEQFF. The CDR3 DNA reads TGCAGCGTGATTAGGACAGCCAGGGATGAGCAGTTCTTC.

This chain connects TRBV7-2 to TRBJ2-1, with D possibly being TRBD1 (6 bases). The ends were cut back, 5 bases at V and 11 bases at J, with 16 bases in the middle. Germline CDR1 and CDR2: SGHTA and FQGNSA. The CDR3 extends over 13 amino acids. The CDR3 bases are TGTGCCAGCAGCGGTCGGGACATCATTAAGCAGTTCTTC. It is translated as CASSGRDIIKQFF.

J is TRBJ1-5 and V is TRBV7-9, with 8 bases matching TRBD1. The junction had 14 bases not matched to a gene; V was cut back by 5 bases and J by 8 bases. The CDR3 runs to 16 residues. Germline CDR1 reads SEHNR; CDR2 reads FQNEAQ (reference sequence). The CDR3 DNA reads TGTGCCAGCAGCCCCGGGACAGGAGGAGTGTGGGAGCCCCAGCATTTT. Translated, it gives CASSPGTGGVWEPQHF. The full variable domain, its missing parts supplied by reference TRBV7-9 and TRBJ1-5, is DTGVSQNPRHKITKRGQNVTFRCDPISEHNRLYWYRQTLGQGPEFLTYFQNEAQLEKSRLLSDRFSAERPKGSFSTLEIQRTEQGDSAMYLCASSPGTGGVWEPQHFGDGTRLSIL.